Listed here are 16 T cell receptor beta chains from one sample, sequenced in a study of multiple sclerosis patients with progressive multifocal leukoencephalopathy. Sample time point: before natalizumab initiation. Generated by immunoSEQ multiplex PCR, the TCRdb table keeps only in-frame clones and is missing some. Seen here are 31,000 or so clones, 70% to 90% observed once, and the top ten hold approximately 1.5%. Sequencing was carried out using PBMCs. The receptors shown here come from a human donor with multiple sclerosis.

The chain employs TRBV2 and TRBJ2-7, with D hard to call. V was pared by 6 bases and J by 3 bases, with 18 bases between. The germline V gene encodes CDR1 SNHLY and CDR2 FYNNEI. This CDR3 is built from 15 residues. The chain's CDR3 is CASSPDKVINYEQYF. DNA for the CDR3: TGTGCCAGCAGCCCCGACAAGGTAATCAACTACGAGCAGTACTTC.

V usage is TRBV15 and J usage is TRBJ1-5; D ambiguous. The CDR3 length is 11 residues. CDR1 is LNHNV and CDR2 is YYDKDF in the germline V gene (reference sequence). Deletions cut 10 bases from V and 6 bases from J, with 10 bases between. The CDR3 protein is CAIVQSQPQHF. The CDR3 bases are TGTGCCATCGTGCAGAGTCAGCCCCAGCATTTT.

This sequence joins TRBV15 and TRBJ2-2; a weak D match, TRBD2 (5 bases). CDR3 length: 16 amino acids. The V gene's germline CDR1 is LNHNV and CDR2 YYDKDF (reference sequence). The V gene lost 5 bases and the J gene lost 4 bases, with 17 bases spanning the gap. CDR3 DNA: TGTGCCACCAGCGTCCCGCGGGCGGAAGTCACCGGGGAGCTGTTTTTT. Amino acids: CATSVPRAEVTGELFF.

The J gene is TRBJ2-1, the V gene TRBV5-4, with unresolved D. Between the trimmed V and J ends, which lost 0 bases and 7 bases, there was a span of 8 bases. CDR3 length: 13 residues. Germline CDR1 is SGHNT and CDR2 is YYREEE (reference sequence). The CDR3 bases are TGTGCCAGCAGCTTGGAAGTCAGGAATGAGCAGTTCTTC. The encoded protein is CASSLEVRNEQFF.

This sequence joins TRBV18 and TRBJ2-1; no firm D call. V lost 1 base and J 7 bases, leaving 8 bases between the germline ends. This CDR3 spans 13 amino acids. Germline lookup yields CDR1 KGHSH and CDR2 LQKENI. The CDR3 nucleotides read TGTGCCAGCTCACCACTACAAACGAATGAGCAGTTCTTC. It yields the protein CASSPLQTNEQFF.

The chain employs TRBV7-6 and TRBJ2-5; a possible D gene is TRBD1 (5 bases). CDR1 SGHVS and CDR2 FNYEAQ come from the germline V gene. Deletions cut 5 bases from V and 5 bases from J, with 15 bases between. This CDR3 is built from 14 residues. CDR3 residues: CASSPGAGLETQYF. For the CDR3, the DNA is TGTGCCAGCAGCCCGGGCGCAGGGCTGGAGACCCAGTACTTC.

The CDR3 bases are TGTGCCAGCAGCCCGCGGAACAGGGCCGGGACTACCAACAATGAGCAGTTCTTC. This encodes CASSPRNRAGTTNNEQFF. The chain joins TRBV7-9 to TRBJ2-1; possible D gene TRBD2, 7 bases. CDR3 size: 18 residues. V was pared by 5 bases and J by 5 bases, with 25 bases between. Germline assignment: CDR1 SEHNR and CDR2 FQNEAQ (reference sequence).

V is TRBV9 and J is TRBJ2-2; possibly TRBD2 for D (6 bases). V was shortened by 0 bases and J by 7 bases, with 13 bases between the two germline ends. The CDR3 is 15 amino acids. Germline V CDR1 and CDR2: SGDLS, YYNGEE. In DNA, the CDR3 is TGTGCCAGCAGCGTAGGGGACGGGAGAGGCGGGGAGCTGTTTTTT. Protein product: CASSVGDGRGGELFF.

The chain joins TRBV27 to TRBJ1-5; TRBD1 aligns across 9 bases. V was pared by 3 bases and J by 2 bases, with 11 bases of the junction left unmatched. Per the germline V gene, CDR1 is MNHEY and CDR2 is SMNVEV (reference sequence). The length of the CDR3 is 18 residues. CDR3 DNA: TGTGCCAGCAGTTTTCAAGGGGGACAGGGTAAGGGCAATCAGCCCCAGCATTTT. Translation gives CASSFQGGQGKGNQPQHF.

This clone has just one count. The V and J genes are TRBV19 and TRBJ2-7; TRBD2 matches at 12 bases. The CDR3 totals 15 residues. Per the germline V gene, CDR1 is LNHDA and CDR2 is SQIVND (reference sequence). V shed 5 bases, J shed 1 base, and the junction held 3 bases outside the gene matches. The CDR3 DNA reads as TGTGCCAGTAGTGGGACTAGCGGGCCTTCCTACGAGCAGTACTTC. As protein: CASSGTSGPSYEQYF.

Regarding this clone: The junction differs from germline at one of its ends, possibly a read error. CDR3 residues: CASSAAGPRDRGDEQHF. In nucleotides, the CDR3 is TGCGCCAGCAGCGCCGCCGGTCCCCGGGACAGAGGGGACGAGCAGCACTTC. V and J are TRBV5-1 and TRBJ2-5, with TRBD1 identical over 7 bases. The CDR3 contains 17 residues. Per germline, CDR1 SGHRS and CDR2 YFSETQ. Together with reference TRBV5-1 and TRBJ2-5, the CDR3 gives the full variable domain: KAGVTQTPRYLIKTRGQQVTLSCSPISGHRSVSWYQQTPGQGLQFLFEYFSETQRNKGNFPGRFSGRQFSNSRSEMNVSTLELGDSALYLCASSAAGPRDRGDEQHFGPGTRLLVL.

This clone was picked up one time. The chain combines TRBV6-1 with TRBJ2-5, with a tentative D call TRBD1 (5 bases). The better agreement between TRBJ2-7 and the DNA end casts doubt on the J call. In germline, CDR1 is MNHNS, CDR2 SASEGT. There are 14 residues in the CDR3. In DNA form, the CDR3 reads TGTGCCAGCAGCCTGGACACCAGTACCTACGAGCAGTACTTC. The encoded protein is CASSLDTSTYEQYF.

CDR3 region: CASSFKVGGSSRVNTEAFF. The CDR3, as DNA: TGTGCCAGCAGTTTCAAGGTAGGGGGGTCTTCGAGGGTGAACACTGAAGCTTTCTTT. The rearrangement links TRBV27 to TRBJ1-1; the D gene is possibly TRBD1 (6 bases). The CDR3 spans 19 residues. Germline V gene data show CDR1 as MNHEY and CDR2 as SMNVEV (reference sequence). Trimming removed 3 bases from V and 0 bases from J, with 23 bases in between.

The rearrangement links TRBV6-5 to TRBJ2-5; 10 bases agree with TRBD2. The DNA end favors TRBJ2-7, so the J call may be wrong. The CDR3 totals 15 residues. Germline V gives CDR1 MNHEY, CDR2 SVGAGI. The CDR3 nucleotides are TGTGCCAGCAGCCAGTCGGGACTAGCGTCCTACGAGCAGTACTTC. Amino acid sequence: CASSQSGLASYEQYF.

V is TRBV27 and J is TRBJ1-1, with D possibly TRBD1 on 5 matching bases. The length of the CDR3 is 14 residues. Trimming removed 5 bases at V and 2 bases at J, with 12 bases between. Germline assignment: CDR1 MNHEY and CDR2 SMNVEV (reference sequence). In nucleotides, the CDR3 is TGTGCCAGCAGTCCTCGGACACATAACACTGAAGCTTTCTTT. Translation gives CASSPRTHNTEAFF.

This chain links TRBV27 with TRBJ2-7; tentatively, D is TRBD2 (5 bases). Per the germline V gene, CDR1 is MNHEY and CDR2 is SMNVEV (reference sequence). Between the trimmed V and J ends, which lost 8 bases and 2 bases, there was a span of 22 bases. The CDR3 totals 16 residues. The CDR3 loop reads CASGSSGNGPPYEQYF. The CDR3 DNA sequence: TGTGCCAGCGGATCAAGCGGAAATGGGCCCCCCTACGAGCAGTACTTC.